These T cell receptor beta chains were read from a single sample in a study of T cell repertoires in cytomegalovirus infection. MiXCR was run by TCRdb on the reads, yielding one entry per CDR3 protein. There are some 560,000 distinct CDR3 sequences in the sample; over 35% occur only once, and about 48% lies in the top ten. Their antigens remain unidentified. Sequencing was performed on cultured PBMCs, taken from culture after CMV antigen stimulation. These receptors were taken from a human donor in good health (CMV status not recorded). Some clones in this sample may be carry-over from other donors' samples. CDR3s leave out the opening cysteine and the closing phenylalanine or tryptophan. The order of the fields is clone size, V gene, J gene, CDR3 protein. Size is stated for part of the rows, as once, few or many counts, or as a class when the clone is expanded.

-,TRBV7-9,TRBJ2-1,ASGYREPHNEQF
-,TRBV4-1,TRBJ2-3,ASSQDLTSGGGDTQY
-,TRBV7-2,TRBJ2-3,ASSKSGSMLADTQY
few,TRBV28,TRBJ2-7,ASNYMKSPYEQY
many,TRBV7-2,TRBJ1-5,ASSLALSRQGVNQPQH
-,TRBV18,TRBJ1-5,ASSPRDGQPQH
-,TRBV6-1,TRBJ2-3,ASSPRTVPSGDTQY
-,TRBV7-2,TRBJ2-1,ASSPGATEQF
-,TRBV23-1,TRBJ2-7,ASPQDRVGEQY
few,TRBV7-3,TRBJ2-7,ASSPQTRTSVAYEQY
few,TRBV5-4,TRBJ1-6,ASSTGDSQNSPLH
-,TRBV11-3,TRBJ1-6,ASSISLDAPLH
-,TRBV28,TRBJ2-6,ATEGFYSGANVLT
-,TRBV10-3,TRBJ2-7,AISDPGTDYEQY
few,TRBV7-2,TRBJ2-1,ASSLVWTSTEQF
-,TRBV5-5,TRBJ2-3,ASSILAGGPDTQY
-,TRBV6-2/TRBV6-3,TRBJ2-1,ASRRQADNEQF
-,TRBV7-9,TRBJ2-7,ASGFEQY
once,TRBV14,TRBJ2-7,ASSHAAGGTRPYEQY
few,TRBV11-2,TRBJ2-1,ASSSVSVMEQF
-,TRBV6-6,TRBJ2-2,ASSSTTGAAGELF
-,TRBV7-9,TRBJ1-1,ASRPDRNTEAF
many,TRBV7-8,TRBJ2-3,ASSPRTGQTSTDTQY
-,TRBV6-5,TRBJ2-2,ASSLDTPGGGHGGELF
few,TRBV11-2,TRBJ2-1,ASTRAIADENEQF
few,TRBV24-1,TRBJ2-1,ATSDDYREVQF
-,TRBV12-3/TRBV12-4,TRBJ2-3,ASSFLLAGGDTQY
-,TRBV20-1,TRBJ2-7,SAPGGAGSDEQY
few,TRBV12-3/TRBV12-4,TRBJ1-5,ASNKQGEGNQPQH
many,TRBV10-3,TRBJ2-2,AITPSGNTGELF
few,TRBV7-2,TRBJ2-1,ASTGTGDEQF
few,TRBV7-2,TRBJ2-5,ASSFASGEETQY
few,TRBV6-1,TRBJ2-7,ASSRDLRAEQY
-,TRBV12-3/TRBV12-4,TRBJ1-5,ASSTMGQPQH
few,TRBV20-1,TRBJ2-7,SAPRSGTGFDEQY
-,TRBV6-4,TRBJ2-3,ASSDSPGGPADTQY
-,TRBV12-3/TRBV12-4,TRBJ2-7,ASSLSIHEQY
few,TRBV7-2,TRBJ1-4,ASSPSGLREKLF
-,TRBV4-3,TRBJ1-6,ASSQDYGGERSPLH
-,TRBV5-5,TRBJ2-2,ASSPRDRKANTGELF
few,TRBV7-2,TRBJ2-2,ASSLSGLAFTGELF
-,TRBV9,TRBJ2-7,ASSVGVTGRRKIDEQY
-,TRBV12-3/TRBV12-4,TRBJ2-5,ASRFGAELETQY
once,TRBV4-1,TRBJ2-2,ASSQATGSTGELF
-,TRBV19,TRBJ2-1,ASSNGRVLSTKLHTEQF
-,TRBV28,TRBJ1-5,ASSSLSGNQPQH
-,TRBV6-2/TRBV6-3,TRBJ1-1,ASSYSQAAGTEAF
few,TRBV7-9,TRBJ1-1,ASSSLLGGGEEAF
-,TRBV4-1,TRBJ2-1,ASSHPGGHEQF
-,TRBV20-1,TRBJ2-5,SASFAGTPQETQY
-,TRBV4-1,TRBJ2-5,ASSRVARIEQTQY
-,TRBV12-5,TRBJ1-2,ASGLVLVERYGYT
once,TRBV28,TRBJ1-4,ASHAPDNEKLF
once,TRBV19,TRBJ2-7,ASSQPGQGIYEQY